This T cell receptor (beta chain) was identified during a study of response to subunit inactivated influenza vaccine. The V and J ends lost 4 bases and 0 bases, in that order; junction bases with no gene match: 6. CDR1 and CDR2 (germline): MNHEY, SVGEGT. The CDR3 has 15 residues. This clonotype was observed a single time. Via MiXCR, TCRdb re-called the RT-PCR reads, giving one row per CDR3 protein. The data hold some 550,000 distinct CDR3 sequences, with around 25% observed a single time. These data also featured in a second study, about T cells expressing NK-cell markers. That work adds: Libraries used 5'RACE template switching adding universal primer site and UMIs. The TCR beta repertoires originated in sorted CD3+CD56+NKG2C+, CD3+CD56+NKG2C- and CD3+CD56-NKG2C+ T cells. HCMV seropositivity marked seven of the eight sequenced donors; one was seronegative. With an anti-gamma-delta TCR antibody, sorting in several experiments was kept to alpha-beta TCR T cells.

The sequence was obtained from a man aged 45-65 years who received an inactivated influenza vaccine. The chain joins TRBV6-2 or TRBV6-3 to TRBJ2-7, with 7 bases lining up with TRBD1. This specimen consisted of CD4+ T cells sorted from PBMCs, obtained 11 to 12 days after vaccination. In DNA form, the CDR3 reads TGTGCCAGCAGTTCCGCGGACAGGAGCTCCTACGAGCAGTACTTC. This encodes CASSSADRSSYEQYF.